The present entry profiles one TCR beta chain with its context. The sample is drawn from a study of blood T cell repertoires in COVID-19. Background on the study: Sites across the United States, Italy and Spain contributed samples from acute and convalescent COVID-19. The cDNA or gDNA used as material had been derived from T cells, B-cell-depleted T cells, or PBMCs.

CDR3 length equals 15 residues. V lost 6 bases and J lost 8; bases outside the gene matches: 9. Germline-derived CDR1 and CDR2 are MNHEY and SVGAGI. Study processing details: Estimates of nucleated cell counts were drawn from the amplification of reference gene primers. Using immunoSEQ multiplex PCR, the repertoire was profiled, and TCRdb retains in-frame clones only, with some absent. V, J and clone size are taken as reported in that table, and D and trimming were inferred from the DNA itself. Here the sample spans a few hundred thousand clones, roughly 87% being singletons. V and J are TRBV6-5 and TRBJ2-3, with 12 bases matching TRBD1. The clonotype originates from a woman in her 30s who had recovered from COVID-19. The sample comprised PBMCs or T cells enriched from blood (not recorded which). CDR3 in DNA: TGTGCCAGCAGCTCACCGGGACAGGGGGCTGTTACGCAGTATTTT. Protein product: CASSSPGQGAVTQYF.